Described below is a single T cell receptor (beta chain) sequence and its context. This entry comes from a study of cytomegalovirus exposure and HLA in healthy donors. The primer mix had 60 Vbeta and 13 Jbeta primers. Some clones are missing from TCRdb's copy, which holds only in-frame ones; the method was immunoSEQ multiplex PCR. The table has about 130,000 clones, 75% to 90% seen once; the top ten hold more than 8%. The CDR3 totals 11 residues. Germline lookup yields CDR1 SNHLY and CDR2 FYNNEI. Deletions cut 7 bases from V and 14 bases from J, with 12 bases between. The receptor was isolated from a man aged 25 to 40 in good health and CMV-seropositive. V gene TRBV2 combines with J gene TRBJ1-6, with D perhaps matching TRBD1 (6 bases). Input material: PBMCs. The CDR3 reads CASTRTVALHF. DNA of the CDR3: TGTGCCAGCACCCGGACAGTTGCCCTCCACTTT.